The 31 T cell receptor beta chains listed next were all sequenced from one sample in a study of T cells in Graves' hyperthyroidism and ophthalmopathy. Template material for amplifying TCR beta CDR3 regions consisted of RNA transcripts. The TCR CDR3 first-round RT-PCR relied on the HTBI primer set. TCRdb reprocessed the multiplex PCR reads via MiXCR and lists one record per CDR3 protein. The sample has approximately 620,000 distinct CDR3 sequences; roughly 15% are singletons. The sequencing input was blood. Every receptor here comes from a woman between 40 and 55 years old with Graves' ophthalmopathy.

The V gene is TRBV5-6, the J gene TRBJ2-2; D may be TRBD1 (5 bases). V gave up 1 base and J gave up 5 bases, with 12 bases separating them. The germline CDR1 and CDR2 sequences are SGHDT and YYEEEE. CDR3 length: 15 residues. Here the CDR3 reads CASSLRRRGTGELFF. The DNA of the CDR3 is TGTGCCAGCAGCTTGAGGCGTAGGGGAACCGGGGAGCTGTTTTTT.

The gene calls are TRBV6-1 and TRBJ2-3; D not certain. This CDR3 region has 14 residues. Germline V gene sequence: CDR1 MNHNS, CDR2 SASEGT. Trimming removed 6 bases from V and 2 bases from J, with 12 bases in between. The CDR3 DNA is TGTGCCAGCAGGCTCAAGGCCCCCACAGATACGCAGTATTTT. It yields the protein CASRLKAPTDTQYF.

This clonotype was counted many times. V gene TRBV19 combines with J gene TRBJ2-4; D uncertain. V gave up 4 bases and J gave up 1 base, with 14 bases separating them. The CDR3 runs to 16 residues. Germline V gene sequence: CDR1 LNHDA, CDR2 SQIVND (reference sequence). The CDR3 region is CASSTPTGQAKNIQYF. The CDR3 nucleotides read TGTGCCAGTAGTACCCCTACCGGGCAGGCCAAAAACATTCAGTACTTC.

In nucleotides, the CDR3 is TGTGCCAGCAGCCAAGGGCCTTCAGGGAGGCCCGGGGAGCTGTTTTTT. This codes for CASSQGPSGRPGELFF. The chain employs TRBV3-1 and TRBJ2-2; tentatively, D is TRBD2 (6 bases). Germline V CDR1 and CDR2: LGHDT, YNNKEL (reference sequence). V dropped 1 base and J dropped 6 bases, with 15 bases sitting between them. CDR3 size: 16 residues.

This clonotype has more than one count but fewer than ten. CDR3 bases: TGTGCCAGCAGTTTAGGGGACCTACAGGGATTAAGCGAAAAACTGTTTTTT. Its translation: CASSLGDLQGLSEKLFF. The J gene is TRBJ1-4, the V gene TRBV12-3 or TRBV12-4, with D possibly matching TRBD1 (6 bases). This CDR3 comprises 17 residues. Between the trimmed V and J ends, which lost 1 base and 8 bases, there was a span of 20 bases.

This clonotype was detected many times. This chain links TRBV28 with TRBJ1-5; 8 bases match TRBD1. Trimming at V came to 5 bases and at J to 6 bases, leaving 12 bases not matched to a gene. This CDR3 is 16 amino acids long. CDR1 and CDR2 from the germline V gene are MDHEN and SYDVKM. In nucleotides, the CDR3 is TGTGCCAGCAGTCCGCCAGGACAGGGCCCTGGTCAGCCCCAGCATTTT. Protein sequence: CASSPPGQGPGQPQHF.

This clonotype came up many times. V is TRBV5-1 and J is TRBJ2-3; 7 nucleotides line up with TRBD1. The CDR3 length is 13 residues. Germline V gene sequence: CDR1 SGHRS, CDR2 YFSETQ. J lost 2 bases, V lost 6 bases, and 3 bases had no gene match. The CDR3 loop is CASTTGDTDTQYF. CDR3 nucleotides: TGCGCCAGCACTACAGGGGACACAGATACGCAGTATTTT.

This clonotype came up a few times. The chain combines TRBV20-1 with TRBJ2-1; 11 bases line up with TRBD2. CDR1 and CDR2 (germline): DFQATT, SNEGSKA (reference sequence). The V gene end was trimmed by 5 bases and the J gene end by 9 bases; junction bases not matched to a gene: 12. The CDR3 totals 15 residues. The CDR3 sequence: CSAYLAGGFLAEQFF. Here the CDR3 DNA reads TGCAGTGCTTATCTAGCGGGAGGTTTTCTAGCTGAGCAGTTCTTC.

This clonotype was detected a few times. The V gene is TRBV2, the J gene TRBJ2-3; either TRBD1 or TRBD2 may fit D (7 bases each). V dropped 7 bases and J dropped 14 bases, with 19 bases sitting between them. CDR3 length equals 12 residues. Germline V lookup: CDR1 SNHLY, CDR2 FYNNEI. The CDR3 loop reads CASTGGGGQGYF. CDR3 DNA: TGTGCCAGCACCGGGGGAGGGGGCCAAGGGTATTTT.

This clonotype was found many times. The chain couples TRBV5-5 to TRBJ2-2; a weak D match, TRBD1 (5 bases). Germline assignment: CDR1 SGHKS and CDR2 YYEKEE (reference sequence). The CDR3 is made up of 15 amino acids. The V end lost 5 bases, the J end lost 4 bases, and 15 bases lay between the germline ends. The CDR3 sequence is CASRLSGSITGELFF. The DNA of the CDR3 is TGTGCCAGCAGGCTATCAGGGTCAATCACCGGGGAGCTGTTTTTT.

This clonotype was counted ten times or more. The CDR3 bases are TGTGCCAGCAGTCCATCGACTAGCGGGGGGGGTAATGAGCAGTTCTTC. Translating it yields CASSPSTSGGGNEQFF. This rearrangement joins TRBV12-3 or TRBV12-4 to TRBJ2-1; TRBD2 agrees at 14 bases. V dropped 5 bases and J dropped 7; count of bases not matched to a gene: 7. There are 16 residues in the CDR3.

A few counts support this clonotype. The rearrangement joins TRBV29-1 to TRBJ2-7; TRBD1 agrees at 9 bases. J was trimmed by 1 base and V by 3 bases; bases with no gene match: 1. This CDR3 region has 13 residues. From germline, CDR1 is SQVTM and CDR2 ANQGSEA. The CDR3 spells CSVETGGSYEQYF. CDR3 bases: TGCAGCGTTGAGACAGGGGGATCCTACGAGCAGTACTTC.

This clonotype appeared a few times. V is TRBV20-1 and J is TRBJ2-2, with TRBD2 matching 11 bases. The germline V gene encodes CDR1 DFQATT and CDR2 SNEGSKA (reference sequence). The J segment lost 5 bases and the V segment lost 4 bases, leaving 6 bases of the junction unmatched. This CDR3 is 15 amino acids long. CDR3 amino acids: CSATSGLADTGELFF. CDR3 coding DNA: TGCAGTGCTACCTCGGGACTAGCGGATACCGGGGAGCTGTTTTTT.

This clonotype has ten or more counts. The chain recombines TRBV2 with TRBJ2-7; 9 nucleotides align to TRBD1. Unmatched junction bases numbered 4, after V lost 7 bases and J lost 0 bases. This CDR3 is 14 amino acids long. Germline values: CDR1 SNHLY, CDR2 FYNNEI. CDR3 sequence (DNA): TGTGCCAGCACCGGGACAGGGAGCTCCTACGAGCAGTACTTC. Protein sequence: CASTGTGSSYEQYF.

This clonotype was found many times. The chain combines TRBV20-1 with TRBJ2-1; perhaps D is TRBD1 or TRBD2 (6 bases each). The V gene's germline CDR1 is DFQATT and CDR2 SNEGSKA (reference sequence). There are 15 residues in the CDR3. V was cut by 4 bases and J by 6 bases, with 19 bases left in between. The CDR3 DNA reads as TGCAGTGCTACCCTGGGGGGACACGGGACCAATGAGCAGTTCTTC. Protein sequence: CSATLGGHGTNEQFF.

This clonotype was seen more than once but under ten times. The J gene is TRBJ2-7, the V gene TRBV10-1; D is perhaps TRBD1 (5 bases). Germline CDR1 WNHNN, CDR2 SYGVQD (reference sequence). The V end lost 7 bases, the J end lost 6 bases, and 16 bases lay between the germline ends. The length of the CDR3 is 13 residues. This chain's CDR3 is CASTPVQGIEQYF. CDR3 in DNA: TGCGCCAGCACCCCAGTCCAGGGTATCGAGCAGTACTTC.

Many counts were recorded for this clonotype. The V and J genes are TRBV7-9 and TRBJ1-3, with D possibly matching TRBD1 (6 bases). The CDR3 totals 15 residues. Trimming shortened V by 7 bases and J by 0 bases, and 13 bases separated the two germline ends. The germline gives CDR1 SEHNR, CDR2 FQNEAQ (reference sequence). CDR3 in amino acids: CASISGGPSGNTIYF. The CDR3 nucleotides are TGTGCCAGCATAAGTGGGGGGCCCTCTGGAAACACCATATATTTT. The full variable domain, rest sourced from reference TRBV7-9 and TRBJ1-3, is DTGVSQNPRHKITKRGQNVTFRCDPISEHNRLYWYRQTLGQGPEFLTYFQNEAQLEKSRLLSDRFSAERPKGSFSTLEIQRTEQGDSAMYLCASISGGPSGNTIYFGEGSWLTVV.

This clonotype was counted many times. The chain couples TRBV5-1 to TRBJ2-3; possible D gene TRBD1, 6 bases. CDR3 length: 15 amino acids. Germline assignment: CDR1 SGHRS and CDR2 YFSETQ. The V end was cut by 4 bases, the J end by 2 bases, with 14 bases between. CDR3 bases: TGCGCCAGCAGCCGTTCTGACAGGATCACAGATACGCAGTATTTT. This encodes CASSRSDRITDTQYF.

This clonotype appeared many times. This chain uses TRBV19 with TRBJ2-6, with a possible D match to TRBD1 (5 bases). The length of the CDR3 is 17 residues. Per the germline V gene, CDR1 is LNHDA and CDR2 is SQIVND (reference sequence). With 3 bases removed from V and 3 bases from J, the gap between germline ends came to 15 bases. CDR3 protein: CASSMGQGPSGANVLTF. The CDR3 region has the DNA TGTGCCAGTAGTATGGGTCAGGGTCCTAGTGGGGCCAACGTCCTGACTTTC. Looking up the rest from reference TRBV19 and TRBJ2-6 gives the full variable domain: DGGITQSPKYLFRKEGQNVTLSCEQNLNHDAMYWYRQDPGQGLRLIYYSQIVNDFQKGDIAEGYSVSREKKESFPLTVTSAQKNPTAFYLCASSMGQGPSGANVLTFGAGSRLTVL.

The V call is TRBV20-1, the J call TRBJ1-2; no clear D gene. Germline loops: CDR1 DFQATT, CDR2 SNEGSKA (reference sequence). This CDR3 contains 11 residues. Trimming removed 6 bases from V and 5 bases from J, with 10 bases in between. The CDR3 reads CSANLMYGYTF. In nucleotides, the CDR3 is TGCAGTGCCAACTTAATGTATGGCTACACCTTC.

The chain couples TRBV28 to TRBJ1-1; D possibly corresponds to TRBD1 (6 bases). CDR1 and CDR2 (germline): MDHEN, SYDVKM. The CDR3 is 13 residues long. V was cut by 6 bases and J by 5 bases, with 13 bases left in between. DNA of the CDR3: TGTGCCAGCAGCCCCCCCCAGGGGACTGAAGCTTTCTTT. Translation: CASSPPQGTEAFF.

This clonotype was picked up many times. This chain connects TRBV28 to TRBJ1-1; D gene ambiguous. From germline, CDR1 is MDHEN and CDR2 SYDVKM. The V gene lost 2 bases and the J gene lost 7 bases, with 11 bases spanning the gap. The length of the CDR3 is 13 residues. CDR3 sequence: CASSLPWAIEAFF. Here the CDR3 DNA reads TGTGCCAGCAGTTTACCGTGGGCGATTGAAGCTTTCTTT.

The CDR3 is CASSLYSRETQYF. CDR3 bases: TGTGCCAGCAGTTTATACAGTAGGGAGACCCAGTACTTC. The chain combines TRBV12-3 or TRBV12-4 with TRBJ2-5; D not certain. The germline V and J ends were trimmed by 2 bases and 5 bases, with 9 bases remaining between them. CDR3 length equals 13 residues.

This clonotype was detected many times. V gene TRBV28 combines with J gene TRBJ2-7; 13 positions agree with TRBD2. V was pared by 3 bases and J by 2 bases, with 4 bases of the junction left unmatched. CDR3 length: 16 amino acids. The germline gives CDR1 MDHEN, CDR2 SYDVKM. In DNA, the CDR3 is TGTGCCAGCAGTTTCCCACTAGCGGGAGGGGCCTACGAGCAGTACTTC. Translated: CASSFPLAGGAYEQYF.

This clonotype was detected only a few times. This sequence may be a read error, since a much larger clone differs from it by one base. The chain uses TRBV20-1 and TRBJ2-4; 9 positions agree with TRBD2. V gave up 5 bases and J gave up 3 bases; unmatched junction bases: 14. This CDR3 is 17 amino acids long. Germline assignment: CDR1 DFQATT and CDR2 SNEGSKA (reference sequence). CDR3 region: CSAPGTSRRRGKNIQYF. The CDR3 region has the DNA TGCAGTGCTCCCGGGACTAGCAGGAGGCGGGGCAAAAACATTCAGTACTTC.

This clonotype was recorded many times. The V and J genes are TRBV20-1 and TRBJ2-7; 12 nucleotides line up with TRBD2. Germline V gene lookup returns CDR1 DFQATT and CDR2 SNEGSKA (reference sequence). This CDR3 has 14 amino acids. J gave up 9 bases and V 6 bases, and 12 bases lay outside the gene matches. Here the CDR3 reads CSASGLAGGLGQYF. The CDR3 DNA is TGCAGTGCAAGTGGGCTAGCGGGAGGGCTCGGGCAGTACTTC.

CDR3 region: CASSLASAAYNEQFF. The CDR3 coding sequence is TGTGCCAGCAGCTTAGCCAGTGCAGCCTACAATGAGCAGTTCTTC. The chain is built from TRBV7-3 and TRBJ2-1; D gene ambiguous. The germline V gene has CDR1 SGHTA and CDR2 FQGTGA. This CDR3 contains 15 residues. V lost 2 bases and J lost 2, with 10 bases in between.

This clonotype came up a few times. The CDR3 spells CASSNPSGGAKETQYF. Here the CDR3 DNA reads TGTGCCAGCAGTAACCCGAGCGGGGGGGCGAAGGAGACCCAGTACTTC. The chain combines TRBV12-3 or TRBV12-4 with TRBJ2-5, with 10 nucleotides matching TRBD2. Trimming at V came to 5 bases and at J to 5 bases, leaving 11 bases not matched to a gene. This CDR3 has 16 residues.

Here the CDR3 reads CASSALSTGTEAFF. The CDR3 bases are TGTGCCAGTAGCGCACTCTCGACGGGCACTGAAGCTTTCTTT. This chain joins TRBV19 and TRBJ1-1; unclear D gene. CDR1 is LNHDA, CDR2 SQIVND, per germline (reference sequence). Trimming removed 6 bases from V and 4 bases from J, with 15 bases in between. The CDR3 consists of 14 residues.

In its sample, this clonotype was seen many times. The chain combines TRBV18 with TRBJ1-5, with 7 bases fitting TRBD1. Germline-derived CDR1 and CDR2 are KGHSH and LQKENI. The CDR3 has 13 amino acids. V was clipped by 6 bases and J by 6 bases; unmatched bases: 5. Here the CDR3 reads CASSSTGSQPQHF. CDR3 coding DNA: TGTGCCAGCTCCTCGACAGGGAGTCAGCCCCAGCATTTT.

The sample holds many counts of this clonotype. This sequence joins TRBV13 and TRBJ2-2, with D possibly being TRBD1 (5 bases). Trimming took off 3 bases at V and 6 bases at J, with 11 bases between the two ends. The germline gives CDR1 PRHDT, CDR2 FYEKMQ (reference sequence). The CDR3 sequence is 14 residues long. The DNA for the CDR3 is TGTGCCAGCAGCTTTCGAGGCAGGGCCGGGGAGCTGTTTTTT. This translates into CASSFRGRAGELFF.